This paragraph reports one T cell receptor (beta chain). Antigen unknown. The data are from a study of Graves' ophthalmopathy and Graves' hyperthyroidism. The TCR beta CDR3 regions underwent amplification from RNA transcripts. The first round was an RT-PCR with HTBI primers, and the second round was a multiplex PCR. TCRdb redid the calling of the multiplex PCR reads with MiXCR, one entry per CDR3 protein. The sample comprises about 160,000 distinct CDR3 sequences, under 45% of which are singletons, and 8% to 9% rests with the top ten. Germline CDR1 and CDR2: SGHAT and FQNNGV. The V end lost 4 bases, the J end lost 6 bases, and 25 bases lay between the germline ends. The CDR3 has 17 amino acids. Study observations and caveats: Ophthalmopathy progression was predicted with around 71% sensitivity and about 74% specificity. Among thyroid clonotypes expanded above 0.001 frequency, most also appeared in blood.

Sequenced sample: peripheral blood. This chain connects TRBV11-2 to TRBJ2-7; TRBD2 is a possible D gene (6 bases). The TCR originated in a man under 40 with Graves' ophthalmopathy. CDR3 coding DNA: TGTGCCAGCAGCTCTGCGGGGCGGGACTCCCCTTCTTCCGAGCAGTACTTC. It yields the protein CASSSAGRDSPSSEQYF.